This TCR beta chain comes out of a study of control samples from healthy donors and cancer patients. The V and J ends lost 0 bases and 0 bases respectively, with 8 bases between them. This CDR3 has 15 residues. The germline V gene has CDR1 MGHRA and CDR2 YSYEKL. The protocol was immunoSEQ multiplex PCR, while the TCRdb copy is restricted to in-frame clones and leaves out a portion. The table shows under 80,000 clones, with 94% occurring only once. The TCR sequence derives from a woman aged 40 to 55 in good health. Sequencing was done on a sample of blood. The V and J genes are TRBV4-1 and TRBJ1-1, with unresolved D. CDR3 nucleotides: TGCGCCAGCAGCCAAGATCAGTTCATGAACACTGAAGCTTTCTTT. This encodes CASSQDQFMNTEAFF.